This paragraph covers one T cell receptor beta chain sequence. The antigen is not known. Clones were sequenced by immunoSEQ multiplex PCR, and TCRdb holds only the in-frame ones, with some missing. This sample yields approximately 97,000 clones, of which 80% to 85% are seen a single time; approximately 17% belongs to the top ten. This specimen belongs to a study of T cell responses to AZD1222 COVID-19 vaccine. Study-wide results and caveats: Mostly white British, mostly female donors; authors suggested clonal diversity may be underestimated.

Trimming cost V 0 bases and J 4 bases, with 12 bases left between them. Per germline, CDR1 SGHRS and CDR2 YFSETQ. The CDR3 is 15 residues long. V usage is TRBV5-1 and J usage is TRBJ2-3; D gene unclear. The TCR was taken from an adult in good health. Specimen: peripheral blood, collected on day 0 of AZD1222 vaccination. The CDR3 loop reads CASSLGAGEADTQYF. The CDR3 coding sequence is TGCGCCAGCAGCTTGGGGGCCGGTGAGGCAGATACGCAGTATTTT.